This record covers a single T cell receptor beta chain. These data originate in a study of blood T cell repertoires in COVID-19. Background on the study: Collection of acute and convalescent COVID-19 samples took place in the United States, Italy and Spain.

Participants came from about two dozen US areas, aged roughly 18 to 95 years. Contact with a PCR-confirmed or clinician-diagnosed COVID-19 case occurred within 2 weeks of entry. From germline, CDR1 is SEHNR and CDR2 FQNEAQ (reference sequence). This CDR3 spans 14 amino acids. Trimming stripped 5 bases from V and 2 bases from J, with 13 bases between. Original data processing: Estimation of nucleated cell counts was performed using reference gene primer amplification. Method: immunoSEQ multiplex PCR; TCRdb's copy keeps in-frame clones and lacks some. V, J and clone size reflect that table, while D and trimming were determined from the DNA. Seen here are around 320,000 clones, under 90% observed once, and the top ten hold roughly 2.9%.

The chain joins TRBV7-9 to TRBJ2-7; possible D gene TRBD2, 5 bases. Sequencing was carried out using PBMCs or T cells enriched from blood (not recorded which). The receptor was derived from a woman aged 50 to 60 who had been exposed to COVID-19. The CDR3 is CASSPPGETYEQYF. In DNA form, the CDR3 reads TGTGCCAGCAGCCCCCCCGGGGAGACCTACGAGCAGTACTTC.